This passage covers 8 T cell receptor beta chains from one sample sequenced in a study of blood T cell repertoires in COVID-19. TCRdb keeps only in-frame clones here, not all; method: immunoSEQ multiplex PCR. Of hundreds of thousands of clones in the sample, approximately 85% were seen once. Sequenced sample: peripheral blood. These receptors were collected from a man in his fifties with active or convalescent COVID-19.

The genes are TRBV11-2 and TRBJ1-4, with D perhaps TRBD1 (5 bases). CDR1 is SGHAT and CDR2 is FQNNGV in the germline V gene. Trimming removed 2 bases from V and 8 bases from J, with 9 bases in between. The CDR3 has 13 amino acids. The chain's CDR3 is CASSLNRGEKLFF. The CDR3 DNA reads TGTGCCAGCAGCTTAAATCGGGGGGAAAAACTGTTTTTT.

J is TRBJ2-6 and V is TRBV28, with TRBD1 as a possible D gene (6 bases). The ends were cut back, 2 bases at V and 2 bases at J, with 16 bases in the middle. The V gene's germline CDR1 is MDHEN and CDR2 SYDVKM. CDR3 length: 18 residues. CDR3 DNA sequence: TGTGCCAGCAGTTTACCCGGCAGGGGATTTACTGGGGCCAACGTCCTGACTTTC. As protein: CASSLPGRGFTGANVLTF.

The rearrangement joins TRBV30 to TRBJ2-1, with 12 bases matching TRBD2. Germline-derived CDR1 and CDR2 are GTSNPN and SVGIG (reference sequence). J gave up 2 bases and V 2 bases, and 10 bases lay outside the gene matches. CDR3 size: 18 residues. CDR3 sequence: CAWSSGLAGRPPYNEQFF. The CDR3 DNA reads TGTGCCTGGAGTTCCGGACTAGCGGGACGCCCCCCCTACAATGAGCAGTTCTTC.

This chain uses TRBV2 with TRBJ1-2; TRBD1 matches at 7 bases. CDR1 and CDR2 from the germline V gene are SNHLY and FYNNEI. The ends lost 4 bases at V and 6 bases at J; junction bases unmatched: 2. The CDR3 totals 12 residues. This chain's CDR3 is CASSVTGNGYTF. Written as DNA, the CDR3 is TGTGCCAGCAGTGTGACAGGGAATGGCTACACCTTC.

The genes are TRBV2 and TRBJ2-1; 8 bases line up with TRBD2. Germline V gives CDR1 SNHLY, CDR2 FYNNEI. CDR3 length equals 19 residues. The V and J ends lost 6 bases and 1 base, in that order; junction bases with no gene match: 17. CDR3 coding DNA: TGTGCCAGCAGCAAAGAGGGATTAGCGGGAATTGGGTCCTACAATGAGCAGTTCTTC. Its protein product is CASSKEGLAGIGSYNEQFF.

This clone was detected only a few times. The chain uses TRBV2 and TRBJ1-2; 8 bases are a match to TRBD1. The CDR3 has 14 amino acids. CDR1 is SNHLY and CDR2 is FYNNEI in the germline V gene. J gave up 4 bases and V 6 bases, and 7 bases lay outside the gene matches. The CDR3 reads CASSSRDRSYGYTF. The CDR3 nucleotides read TGTGCCAGCAGCTCCCGGGACAGGAGCTATGGCTACACCTTC.

The sample holds one count of this clone. The chain combines TRBV15 with TRBJ2-1; tentative D call: TRBD2 (5 bases). This CDR3 contains 12 residues. The germline V gene has CDR1 LNHNV and CDR2 YYDKDF (reference sequence). The V and J ends lost 1 base and 10 bases respectively, with 8 bases between them. The CDR3 reads CATSRATGEQFF. DNA of the CDR3: TGTGCCACCAGCAGAGCCACGGGAGAGCAGTTCTTC.

The chain links TRBV6-6 to TRBJ2-7, with 11 bases identical to TRBD2. CDR3 length equals 15 residues. J lost 3 bases, V lost 2 bases, and 3 bases had no gene match. CDR1 MNHNY and CDR2 SVGAGI come from the germline V gene (reference sequence). Here the CDR3 reads CASSYGTSGNYEQYF. Written as DNA, the CDR3 is TGTGCCAGCAGTTACGGGACTAGCGGAAACTACGAGCAGTACTTC.